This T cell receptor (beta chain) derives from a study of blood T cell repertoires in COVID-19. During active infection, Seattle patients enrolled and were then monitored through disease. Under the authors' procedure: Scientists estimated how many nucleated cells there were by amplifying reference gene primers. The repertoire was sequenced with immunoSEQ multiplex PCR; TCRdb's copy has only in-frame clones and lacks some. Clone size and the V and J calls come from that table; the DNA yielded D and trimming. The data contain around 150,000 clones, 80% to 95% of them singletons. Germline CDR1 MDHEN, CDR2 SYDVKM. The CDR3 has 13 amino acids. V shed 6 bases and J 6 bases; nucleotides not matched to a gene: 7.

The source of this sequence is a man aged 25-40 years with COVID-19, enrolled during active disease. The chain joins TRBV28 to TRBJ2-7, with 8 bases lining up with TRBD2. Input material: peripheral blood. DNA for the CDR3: TGTGCCAGCAGCAGCGGGAGCTTGGGCGAGCAGTACTTC. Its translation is CASSSGSLGEQYF.